The rows below give T cell receptor beta chains drawn from one sample of a study of T cell changes during pregnancy in multiple sclerosis. The data were produced by immunoSEQ multiplex PCR, yet TCRdb's version contains in-frame clones alone and is incomplete. The sample has 40,000 to 45,000 clones; 90% are singletons. Sequencing used CD4+ T cells from peripheral blood mononuclear cells, obtained before pregnancy. These receptors came from a female donor with multiple sclerosis, enrolled in a pregnancy study. Both conserved end residues are part of each CDR3. Each record gives: clone size, V gene, D gene, J gene, CDR3 protein, CDR3 DNA. A D gene is named only where the DNA matches it firmly. Clone size, where shown, is once, few, many, or a class for clones that have expanded.

size: NA; V: TRBV11-1; D: TRBD1; J: TRBJ2-4; CDR3: CASSTRTGLKNIQYF; DNA: TGTGCCAGCAGCACTCGGACAGGGTTAAAAAACATTCAGTACTTC
size: few; V: TRBV28; D: TRBD2; J: TRBJ2-7; CDR3: CASSSTSGSLGYEQYF; DNA: TGTGCCAGCAGTTCGACTAGCGGGAGTTTGGGCTACGAGCAGTACTTC
size: NA; V: TRBV5-5; D: NA; J: TRBJ2-1; CDR3: CASSLEPGLPGQFF; DNA: TGTGCCAGCAGCTTGGAGCCGGGACTTCCTGGGCAGTTCTTC
size: NA; V: TRBV5-8; D: NA; J: TRBJ2-4; CDR3: CASSSAFGLRNIQYF; DNA: TGTGCCAGCAGCTCTGCCTTTGGGCTTAGGAACATTCAGTACTTC
size: NA; V: TRBV28; D: TRBD2; J: TRBJ2-1; CDR3: CASSNSGPKSYNEQFF; DNA: TGTGCCAGCAGCAATAGCGGGCCAAAATCCTACAATGAGCAGTTCTTC
size: NA; V: TRBV30; D: NA; J: TRBJ1-1; CDR3: CAWCRDTEAFF; DNA: TGTGCCTGGTGCAGGGACACTGAAGCTTTCTTT
size: NA; V: TRBV10-3; D: NA; J: TRBJ1-2; CDR3: CAISESSRAGGYTF; DNA: TGTGCCATCAGTGAGTCGTCGAGGGCTGGCGGCTACACCTTC
size: medium-sized; V: TRBV4-1; D: NA; J: TRBJ1-2; CDR3: CASSLGLVDGYTF; DNA: TGCGCCAGCAGCCTGGGCCTGGTGGATGGCTACACCTTC
size: NA; V: TRBV19; D: NA; J: TRBJ2-3; CDR3: CASSIRRWETDTQYF; DNA: TGTGCCAGTAGTATCCGGCGCTGGGAGACAGATACGCAGTATTTT
size: NA; V: TRBV5-4; D: TRBD1; J: TRBJ2-3; CDR3: CASSSGQPTDTQYF; DNA: TGTGCCAGCAGCTCGGGACAGCCCACAGATACGCAGTATTTT
size: NA; V: TRBV28; D: NA; J: TRBJ1-4; CDR3: CASGSAFRATNEKLFF; DNA: TGTGCCAGCGGATCAGCGTTCCGTGCAACTAATGAAAAACTGTTTTTT
size: NA; V: TRBV15; D: TRBD2; J: TRBJ2-5; CDR3: CATSTPSGRARETQYF; DNA: TGTGCCACCAGTACCCCTAGCGGGAGGGCCCGCGAGACCCAGTACTTC
size: once; V: TRBV5-5; D: TRBD2; J: TRBJ2-5; CDR3: CASSLVPSGETQYF; DNA: TGTGCCAGCAGCTTGGTCCCTAGCGGAGAGACCCAGTACTTC
size: once; V: TRBV6-1; D: TRBD1; J: TRBJ1-2; CDR3: CASRDRNYTF; DNA: TGTGCCAGCAGGGACAGGAACTACACCTTC
size: once; V: TRBV30; D: TRBD2; J: TRBJ2-2; CDR3: CALGTSGANTGELFF; DNA: TGTGCCCTCGGGACTAGCGGAGCGAACACCGGGGAGCTGTTTTTT
size: NA; V: TRBV27; D: NA; J: TRBJ1-6; CDR3: CASSLRPTGFNSPLHF; DNA: TGTGCCAGCAGTTTACGGCCGACAGGTTTTAACTCACCCCTCCACTTT
size: NA; V: TRBV6-1; D: TRBD1; J: TRBJ2-7; CDR3: CASSERDRGVRVQYF; DNA: TGTGCCAGCAGTGAAAGGGACAGGGGAGTACGAGTGCAGTACTTC
size: NA; V: TRBV4-3; D: TRBD1; J: TRBJ1-1; CDR3: CASSPTDRGTEAFF; DNA: TGCGCCAGCAGCCCGACCGACAGGGGCACTGAAGCTTTCTTT
size: NA; V: TRBV29-1; D: TRBD2; J: TRBJ2-3; CDR3: CSVRRGGTDTQYF; DNA: TGCAGCGTGCGACGCGGGGGGACAGATACGCAGTATTTT
size: NA; V: TRBV2; D: TRBD2; J: TRBJ2-2; CDR3: CASRELAGSNTGELFF; DNA: TGTGCCAGCAGAGAGCTAGCGGGCTCGAACACCGGGGAGCTGTTTTTT
size: NA; V: TRBV29-1; D: NA; J: TRBJ2-2; CDR3: CSAQLGSGTGELFF; DNA: TGCAGCGCCCAGTTGGGATCGGGGACCGGGGAGCTGTTTTTT
size: NA; V: TRBV11-2; D: NA; J: TRBJ2-1; CDR3: CASSVRDSRSSMAGQFF; DNA: TGTGCCAGCAGCGTTCGGGACTCCCGATCCTCCATGGCGGGGCAGTTCTTC
size: NA; V: TRBV11-2; D: TRBD1; J: TRBJ2-7; CDR3: CASRDRGSEQYF; DNA: TGTGCCAGCCGGGACAGGGGGAGCGAGCAGTACTTC
size: NA; V: TRBV6-1; D: TRBD1; J: TRBJ1-1; CDR3: CASSRTGVMNTEAFF; DNA: TGTGCCAGCAGTCGGACAGGAGTCATGAACACTGAAGCTTTCTTT
size: NA; V: TRBV2; D: NA; J: TRBJ2-3; CDR3: CASSAGPGDTQYF; DNA: TGTGCCAGCAGTGCAGGTCCGGGGGATACGCAGTATTTT
size: once; V: TRBV5-1; D: TRBD2; J: TRBJ2-1; CDR3: CASSRASGGTYNEQFF; DNA: TGCGCCAGCAGCCGGGCAAGCGGGGGGACCTACAATGAGCAGTTCTTC
size: NA; V: TRBV6-5; D: TRBD1; J: TRBJ2-3; CDR3: CASSPGTGYLDTQYF; DNA: TGTGCCAGCAGCCCCGGGACAGGGTATTTGGATACGCAGTATTTT
size: NA; V: TRBV6-6; D: TRBD1; J: TRBJ2-7; CDR3: CASSSQGQGMSYEQYF; DNA: TGTGCCAGCAGTTCCCAGGGACAGGGGATGTCCTACGAGCAGTACTTC
size: NA; V: TRBV28; D: NA; J: TRBJ1-1; CDR3: CASRIPGASNTEAFF; DNA: TGTGCCAGCAGGATCCCAGGGGCTTCGAACACTGAAGCTTTCTTT
size: NA; V: TRBV12-5; D: NA; J: TRBJ2-3; CDR3: CASGPHSVADTQYF; DNA: TGTGCTAGTGGTCCCCATAGTGTGGCAGATACGCAGTATTTT
size: NA; V: TRBV27; D: TRBD2; J: TRBJ2-5; CDR3: CASSSSSGGALETQYF; DNA: TGTGCCAGCAGTTCTTCTAGCGGGGGGGCACTAGAGACCCAGTACTTC
size: once; V: TRBV13; D: TRBD2; J: TRBJ2-7; CDR3: CASSLARGGRFYEQYF; DNA: TGTGCCAGCAGCTTAGCGCGGGGGGGCCGCTTCTACGAGCAGTACTTC
size: NA; V: TRBV6-5; D: TRBD1; J: TRBJ1-1; CDR3: CASKGTGLNTEAFF; DNA: TGTGCCAGCAAGGGGACAGGGTTGAACACTGAAGCTTTCTTT
size: NA; V: TRBV9; D: TRBD1; J: TRBJ2-7; CDR3: CASSGVDRGNPYEQYF; DNA: TGTGCCAGCAGCGGGGTCGACAGGGGTAATCCCTACGAGCAGTACTTC
size: NA; V: TRBV6-1; D: TRBD1; J: TRBJ2-1; CDR3: CASSARDRGTYNEQFF; DNA: TGTGCCAGCAGTGCCCGGGACAGGGGGACCTACAATGAGCAGTTCTTC
size: NA; V: TRBV6-1; D: TRBD1; J: TRBJ1-2; CDR3: CASSDRDRLYGYTF; DNA: TGTGCCAGCAGTGATCGGGACAGACTCTATGGCTACACCTTC
size: NA; V: TRBV19; D: TRBD1; J: TRBJ1-4; CDR3: CASSMGDSLGEKLFF; DNA: TGTGCCAGTAGTATGGGGGACAGCCTGGGGGAAAAACTGTTTTTT
size: few; V: TRBV7-2; D: NA; J: TRBJ1-1; CDR3: CASSFAVAFF; DNA: TGTGCCAGCAGCTTTGCCGTAGCGTTCTTT
size: NA; V: TRBV5-4; D: TRBD2; J: TRBJ2-2; CDR3: CASSTQGLAGGGELFF; DNA: TGTGCCAGCAGCACCCAGGGACTAGCGGGAGGCGGGGAGCTGTTTTTT
size: NA; V: TRBV5-5; D: NA; J: TRBJ2-5; CDR3: CASSSPSGGGETQYF; DNA: TGTGCCAGCAGCTCCCCCTCGGGGGGCGGAGAGACCCAGTACTTC